This T cell receptor (beta chain) was obtained from a study of cytomegalovirus exposure and HLA in healthy donors. Study context: The approximately 130 validation repertoires and the approximately 630 first-cohort repertoires shared a platform, a later analysis reported.

Between the trimmed V and J ends, which lost 2 bases and 3 bases, there was a span of 5 bases. Germline CDR1 reads KGHSH; CDR2 reads LQKENI. This CDR3 is 13 amino acids long. The donors were part of the roughly 130-subject validation cohort, which stood apart from the approximately 640-subject first cohort. This clone occurred once. Its antigen remains unknown. This table comes from immunoSEQ multiplex PCR, and its TCRdb copy is limited to in-frame clones, with some not included. The sample gives around 230,000 clones, more than 75% of which show up once; around 1.3% is in the top ten. General observations from the study: A few CMV-associated chains were confirmed in vitro to be specific for CMV antigens. According to a later analysis, TCR clusters from the first cohort tended to co-occur in the 120 or so validation repertoires.

The sequence came from a woman under 40 in good health and CMV-seropositive. The chain has TRBV18 and TRBJ1-5; D is ambiguous. Material: PBMCs. CDR3 nucleotides: TGTGCCAGCTCACCAGACATCAATCAGCCCCAGCATTTT. It codes for CASSPDINQPQHF.